This is a list of T cell receptor beta chains from one sample in a study of blood T cells in healthy people across ages. TCRdb recomputed calls from the 5' RACE reads with MiXCR, one row per CDR3 protein. Among fewer than 1.5 million distinct CDR3 sequences listed, roughly 45% were seen once. Sequencing input: blood. The receptors here all came from a woman aged 18-29 years in good health. Each CDR3 is given with its conserved first and last residue. D genes are given only for firm matches. Clone size appears in some rows only: once, few, many, or a class for an expanded clone.

D gene: -
V gene: TRBV28
J gene: TRBJ1-4
clone size: -
CDR3 DNA: TGTGCCAGCAGTCGAACAGGGACCTTTAATGAAAAACTGTTTTTT
CDR3 protein: CASSRTGTFNEKLFF

D gene: -
V gene: TRBV10-3
J gene: TRBJ1-5
clone size: -
CDR3 DNA: TGTGCCATCAGCACAGGACAATCGGGGTTAAATCAGCCCCAGCATTTT
CDR3 protein: CAISTGQSGLNQPQHF

D gene: TRBD1
V gene: TRBV11-2
J gene: TRBJ2-3
clone size: -
CDR3 DNA: TGTGCCAGCAGCTTAAGACAGGGAACTAGCACAGATACGCAGTATTTT
CDR3 protein: CASSLRQGTSTDTQYF

D gene: TRBD1
V gene: TRBV28
J gene: TRBJ2-4
clone size: -
CDR3 DNA: TGTGCCAGCAGGACCGGGACAGGGGCGACCTGGGACATTCAGTACTTC
CDR3 protein: CASRTGTGATWDIQYF

D gene: -
V gene: TRBV10-3
J gene: TRBJ1-1
clone size: -
CDR3 DNA: TGTGCCATCAGTGAGCCAGCCATGAACACTGAAGCTTTCTTT
CDR3 protein: CAISEPAMNTEAFF

D gene: -
V gene: TRBV10-3
J gene: TRBJ2-3
clone size: few
CDR3 DNA: TGTGCCATCAGTGAGCCGTTCTCTGCACATGATACGCAGTATTTT
CDR3 protein: CAISEPFSAHDTQYF

D gene: TRBD1
V gene: TRBV20-1
J gene: TRBJ2-5
clone size: few
CDR3 DNA: TGCAGTGCTATCACGGACAGGGACCCTCGGGAGACCCAGTACTTC
CDR3 protein: CSAITDRDPRETQYF

D gene: TRBD2
V gene: TRBV7-9
J gene: TRBJ2-7
clone size: -
CDR3 DNA: TGTGCCAGCAGCTTCCCCGGATGGGCGGGAGGGCCACACGAGCAGTACTTC
CDR3 protein: CASSFPGWAGGPHEQYF

D gene: TRBD2
V gene: TRBV11-2
J gene: TRBJ2-1
clone size: few
CDR3 DNA: TGTGCCAGCAGCTTAAGAGCCGGGACTAGCGCTAATGAGCAGTTCTTC
CDR3 protein: CASSLRAGTSANEQFF

D gene: TRBD2
V gene: TRBV5-1
J gene: TRBJ2-3
clone size: few
CDR3 DNA: TGCGCCAGCAGCTTGTCTACTAGCGGGGCAGAAGATACGCAGTATTTT
CDR3 protein: CASSLSTSGAEDTQYF

D gene: TRBD2
V gene: TRBV12-5
J gene: TRBJ2-5
clone size: -
CDR3 DNA: TGTGCTAGTGGTCCTCTAGCGGGCCTCCCCCCAAGAGAGACCCAGTACTTC
CDR3 protein: CASGPLAGLPPRETQYF

D gene: TRBD1
V gene: TRBV29-1
J gene: TRBJ2-5
clone size: -
CDR3 DNA: TGCAGCGTGACCCCGGGACAGGGGATCCAAGAGACCCAGTACTTC
CDR3 protein: CSVTPGQGIQETQYF

D gene: -
V gene: TRBV20-1
J gene: TRBJ2-1
clone size: -
CDR3 DNA: TGCAGTGCTAGAACGGACAGCTCCTACAATGAGCAGTTCTTC
CDR3 protein: CSARTDSSYNEQFF

D gene: TRBD1
V gene: TRBV20-1
J gene: TRBJ2-7
clone size: once
CDR3 DNA: TGCAGTGCTAGCTGGGGACAGGGAACCTACGAGCAGTACTTC
CDR3 protein: CSASWGQGTYEQYF

D gene: TRBD1
V gene: TRBV28
J gene: TRBJ1-2
clone size: -
CDR3 DNA: TGTGCCAGCAGTTTACTAGCATCGGACAGGGCTTTCTATGGCTACACCTTC
CDR3 protein: CASSLLASDRAFYGYTF

D gene: -
V gene: TRBV5-1
J gene: TRBJ2-4
clone size: few
CDR3 DNA: TGCGCCAGCAGCTCGGCGGAGGGAAACATTCAGTACTTC
CDR3 protein: CASSSAEGNIQYF

D gene: -
V gene: TRBV5-4
J gene: TRBJ2-5
clone size: once
CDR3 DNA: TGTGCCAGCAGCCGCTCCGCCGGGACAATTAAAGAGACCCAGTACTTC
CDR3 protein: CASSRSAGTIKETQYF

D gene: -
V gene: TRBV15
J gene: TRBJ2-5
clone size: -
CDR3 DNA: TGTGCCACCAGCAAACTTGGACGGGCCCCTCAAGAGACCCAGTACTTC
CDR3 protein: CATSKLGRAPQETQYF